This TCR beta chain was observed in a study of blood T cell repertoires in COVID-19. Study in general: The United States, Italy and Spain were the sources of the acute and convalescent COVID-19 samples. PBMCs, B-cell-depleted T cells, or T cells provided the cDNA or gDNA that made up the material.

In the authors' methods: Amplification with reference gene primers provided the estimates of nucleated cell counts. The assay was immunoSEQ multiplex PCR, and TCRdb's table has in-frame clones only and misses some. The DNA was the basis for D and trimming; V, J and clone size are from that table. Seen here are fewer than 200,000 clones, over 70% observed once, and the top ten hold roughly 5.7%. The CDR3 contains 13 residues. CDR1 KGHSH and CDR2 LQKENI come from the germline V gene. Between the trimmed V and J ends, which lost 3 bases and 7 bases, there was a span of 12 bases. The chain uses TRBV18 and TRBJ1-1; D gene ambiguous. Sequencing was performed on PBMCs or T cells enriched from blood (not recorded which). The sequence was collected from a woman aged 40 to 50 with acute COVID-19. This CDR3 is CASSPREAREAFF. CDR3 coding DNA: TGTGCCAGCTCACCCCGGGAGGCACGTGAAGCTTTCTTT.